The T cell receptor beta chain described here comes from a study of early T cells in non-severe SARS-CoV-2 infection. The CDR3 has 17 residues. V lost 4 bases and J 5 bases, leaving 22 bases between the germline ends. In germline, CDR1 is MGHRA, CDR2 YSYEKL. A single record per CDR3 protein comes from TCRdb applying MiXCR to the 5' RACE reads. The sample yields some 57,000 distinct CDR3 sequences, roughly 13% seen once. The genes are TRBV4-1 and TRBJ2-3, with D tentatively TRBD1 (6 bases). The source is an adult who was a healthcare worker with PCR-confirmed SARS-CoV-2 infection or an uninfected control (not recorded which). The sequenced sample was whole blood. CDR3 nucleotides: TGCGCCAGCAGCCCGTGGAACGGGGCAGGGGTAAGAGATACGCAGTATTTT. This translates into CASSPWNGAGVRDTQYF.